These 14 T cell receptor beta chains came from one sample sequenced in a study of cytomegalovirus exposure and HLA in healthy donors. The PCR made use of 60 Vbeta and 13 Jbeta primers. Only in-frame clones appear in the TCRdb table, and some are missing; sequencing was by immunoSEQ multiplex PCR. The table lists about 110,000 clones, around 87% of them singletons. Material for sequencing was PBMCs. All receptors derive from a middle-aged man in good health and CMV-seronegative.

V and J are TRBV5-1 and TRBJ2-3; the D gene is possibly TRBD1 (5 bases). Germline lookup yields CDR1 SGHRS and CDR2 YFSETQ. With 4 bases removed from V and 3 bases from J, the gap between germline ends came to 12 bases. The CDR3 runs 14 residues. The CDR3 region has the DNA TGCGCCAGCAGCCTACCGACAGCGACAGATACGCAGTATTTT. This sequence encodes CASSLPTATDTQYF.

This chain joins TRBV6-5 and TRBJ1-1; D is unresolved. Germline values: CDR1 MNHEY, CDR2 SVGAGI. The V end was cut by 8 bases, the J end by 1 base, with 5 bases between. The CDR3 is 11 amino acids. CDR3 loop: CASHGNTEAFF. The CDR3 DNA reads TGTGCCAGCCACGGGAACACTGAAGCTTTCTTT.

The gene calls are TRBV5-6 and TRBJ1-5, with D possibly matching TRBD1 (5 bases). The V end was cut by 1 base, the J end by 0 bases, with 11 bases between. The germline V gene encodes CDR1 SGHDT and CDR2 YYEEEE. The CDR3 is made up of 16 amino acids. DNA of the CDR3: TGTGCCAGCAGCTTGCGGACACGGAATAGCAATCAGCCCCAGCATTTT. Translating gives CASSLRTRNSNQPQHF.

This sequence joins TRBV5-4 and TRBJ2-7, with D possibly TRBD1 on 6 matching bases. The V end lost 3 bases, the J end lost 5 bases, and 12 bases lay between the germline ends. The CDR3 runs 13 residues. The germline gives CDR1 SGHNT, CDR2 YYREEE (reference sequence). In nucleotides, the CDR3 is TGTGCCAGCAGCTCCCGACAGGACAACGAGCAGTACTTC. Encoded protein: CASSSRQDNEQYF.

This chain links TRBV4-2 with TRBJ2-5, with D possibly matching TRBD2 (7 bases). The germline V gene encodes CDR1 LGHNA and CDR2 YNFKEQ. With 5 bases removed from V and 4 bases from J, the gap between germline ends came to 20 bases. The CDR3 contains 16 residues. CDR3 loop: CASSVEGGGLIETQYF. The CDR3 DNA sequence: TGTGCCAGCAGCGTGGAAGGGGGGGGGCTGATAGAGACCCAGTACTTC.

V gene TRBV30 combines with J gene TRBJ2-2, with a possible D match to TRBD1 (5 bases). Trimming left V 2 bases short and J 4 bases short, with 11 bases between. This CDR3 is built from 14 residues. Germline CDR1 reads GTSNPN; CDR2 reads SVGIG (reference sequence). CDR3 sequence reads: CAWSTSRVTGELFF. CDR3 DNA: TGTGCCTGGAGTACGTCCAGGGTCACCGGGGAGCTGTTTTTT.

The count of this clone is one. The chain uses TRBV5-1 and TRBJ2-7, with 7 nucleotides matching TRBD1. J gave up 3 bases and V 3 bases, and 9 bases lay outside the gene matches. Germline V CDR1 and CDR2: SGHRS, YFSETQ. The CDR3 extends over 15 amino acids. CDR3 residues: CASSWKGQSSYEQYF. The CDR3 nucleotides read TGCGCCAGCAGCTGGAAGGGACAGAGTAGCTACGAGCAGTACTTC. Based on the CDR3 plus reference TRBV5-1 and TRBJ2-7, the full variable domain is KAGVTQTPRYLIKTRGQQVTLSCSPISGHRSVSWYQQTPGQGLQFLFEYFSETQRNKGNFPGRFSGRQFSNSRSEMNVSTLELGDSALYLCASSWKGQSSYEQYFGPGTRLTVT.

This sequence joins TRBV6-1 and TRBJ2-7, with 8 nucleotides matching TRBD2. V lost 0 bases and J lost 4; bases outside the gene matches: 8. The germline gives CDR1 MNHNS, CDR2 SASEGT. The CDR3 is 16 residues long. The CDR3 here is CASSEAVASGLYEQYF. CDR3 DNA: TGTGCCAGCAGTGAAGCCGTGGCTAGCGGGCTATACGAGCAGTACTTC.

The chain is built from TRBV19 and TRBJ2-1; 14 bases are shared with TRBD2. Germline CDR1 and CDR2: LNHDA and SQIVND (reference sequence). The CDR3 spans 15 residues. The V gene end was trimmed by 2 bases and the J gene end by 9 bases; junction bases not matched to a gene: 3. The CDR3 bases are TGTGCCAGTAGTATAAAGGGACTAGCGGGGGTTGAGCAGTTCTTC. Translating it yields CASSIKGLAGVEQFF. Full variable domain (missing parts from reference TRBV19 and TRBJ2-1): DGGITQSPKYLFRKEGQNVTLSCEQNLNHDAMYWYRQDPGQGLRLIYYSQIVNDFQKGDIAEGYSVSREKKESFPLTVTSAQKNPTAFYLCASSIKGLAGVEQFFGPGTRLTVL.

The V call is TRBV28, the J call TRBJ2-1; 10 nucleotides align to TRBD2. This CDR3 has 16 residues. Losses at the gene ends were 6 bases for V and 7 bases for J; bases not matched to a gene: 12. Germline V gives CDR1 MDHEN, CDR2 SYDVKM. CDR3 region: CASSPRASGGVNEQFF. Written as DNA, the CDR3 is TGTGCCAGCAGCCCTCGGGCAAGCGGGGGGGTGAATGAGCAGTTCTTC.

This chain connects TRBV5-1 to TRBJ2-5, with TRBD2 identical over 7 bases. CDR3 length: 14 residues. Germline V gene sequence: CDR1 SGHRS, CDR2 YFSETQ. The ends lost 4 bases at V and 4 bases at J; junction bases unmatched: 7. The CDR3 DNA is TGCGCCAGCAGCCCCAGCGGGGCGGGAGAGACCCAGTACTTC. This codes for CASSPSGAGETQYF.

This clone was recorded only once. V usage is TRBV7-8 and J usage is TRBJ1-5; 7 positions match TRBD1. The V gene end was trimmed by 5 bases and the J gene end by 0 bases; junction bases not matched to a gene: 4. Germline V gives CDR1 SGHVS, CDR2 FQNEAQ. This CDR3 has 15 amino acids. The CDR3 sequence: CASSPGTVSNQPQHF. In DNA, the CDR3 is TGTGCCAGCAGCCCCGGGACAGTTAGCAATCAGCCCCAGCATTTT.

The V gene is TRBV9, the J gene TRBJ2-1; possible D gene TRBD2, 6 bases. V was cut by 4 bases and J by 7 bases, with 24 bases left in between. There are 17 residues in the CDR3. CDR1 is SGDLS, CDR2 YYNGEE, per germline. CDR3 bases: TGTGCCAGCAGCTCACGACCGGGACTGGATATGGTAAATGAGCAGTTCTTC. This encodes CASSSRPGLDMVNEQFF. Looking up the rest from reference TRBV9 and TRBJ2-1 gives the full variable domain: DSGVTQTPKHLITATGQRVTLRCSPRSGDLSVYWYQQSLDQGLQFLIQYYNGEERAKGNILERFSAQQFPDLHSELNLSSLELGDSALYFCASSSRPGLDMVNEQFFGPGTRLTVL.

V is TRBV7-6 and J is TRBJ2-7, with 10 bases identical to TRBD2. Germline V CDR1 and CDR2: SGHVS, FNYEAQ. This CDR3 is built from 15 residues. The V and J ends lost 1 base and 3 bases, in that order; junction bases with no gene match: 3. CDR3 protein: CASSLEAGGFYEQYF. The CDR3 DNA is TGTGCCAGCAGCTTAGAAGCGGGGGGGTTCTACGAGCAGTACTTC. Supplemented by reference TRBV7-6 and TRBJ2-7, the full variable domain reads GAGVSQSPRYKVTKRGQDVALRCDPISGHVSLYWYRQALGQGPEFLTYFNYEAQQDKSGLPNDRFSAERPEGSISTLTIQRTEQRDSAMYRCASSLEAGGFYEQYFGPGTRLTVT.